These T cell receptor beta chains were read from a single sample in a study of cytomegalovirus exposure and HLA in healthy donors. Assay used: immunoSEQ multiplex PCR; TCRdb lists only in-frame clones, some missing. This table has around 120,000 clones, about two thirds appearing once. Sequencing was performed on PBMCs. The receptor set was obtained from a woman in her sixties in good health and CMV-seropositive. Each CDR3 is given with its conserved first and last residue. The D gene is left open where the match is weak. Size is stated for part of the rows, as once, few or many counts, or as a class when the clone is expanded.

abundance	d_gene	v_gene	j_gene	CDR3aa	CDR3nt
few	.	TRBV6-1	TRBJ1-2	CASSAGEGHYGYTF	TGTGCCAGCAGTGCAGGAGAGGGCCACTATGGCTACACCTTC
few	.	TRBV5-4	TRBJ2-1	CASNLLGEQFF	TGTGCCAGCAACCTCCTCGGTGAGCAGTTCTTC
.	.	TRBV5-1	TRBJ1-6	CASSSSRGGSNSPLHF	TGCGCCAGCAGCTCCAGCCGCGGCGGGTCTAATTCACCCCTCCACTTT
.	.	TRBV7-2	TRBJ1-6	CASSSTGRNSPLHF	TGTGCCAGCAGTTCTACAGGGCGAAATTCACCCCTCCACTTT
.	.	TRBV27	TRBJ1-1	CASSFPGGTEAFF	TGTGCCAGCAGTTTTCCGGGGGGGACTGAAGCTTTCTTT
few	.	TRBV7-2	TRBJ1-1	CASSSRRGTEAFF	TGTGCCAGCAGCTCGAGGCGGGGGACTGAAGCTTTCTTT
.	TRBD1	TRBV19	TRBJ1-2	CASVRGTTGGYGYTF	TGTGCCAGTGTCAGAGGCACAACAGGGGGCTATGGCTACACCTTC
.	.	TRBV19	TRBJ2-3	CASSGGSEVWDTQYF	TGTGCCAGTAGTGGCGGGTCCGAGGTTTGGGATACGCAGTATTTT
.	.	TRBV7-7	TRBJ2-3	CASSKTSSTDTQYF	TGTGCCAGCAGTAAAACATCTAGCACAGATACGCAGTATTTT
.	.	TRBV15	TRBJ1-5	CASQLGQSNNQPQHF	TGTGCCAGCCAGCTGGGACAATCTAACAATCAGCCCCAGCATTTT
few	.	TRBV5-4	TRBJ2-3	CASSYTQDTQYF	TGTGCCAGCAGCTACACGCAGGATACGCAGTATTTT
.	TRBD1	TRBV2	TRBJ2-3	CASSDRDRVVDTQYF	TGTGCCAGCAGTGACCGGGACAGGGTGGTAGATACGCAGTATTTT